The 24 T cell receptor beta chains presented below share a single source sample, sequenced in a study of read filtering for tumor transcriptome and immune sequencing. The library was built from around 0.4 ug RNA with molecular barcoded adaptors for alpha/delta and beta/gamma chains. TCRdb independently ran MiXCR on the reads; one entry per CDR3 protein. The top ten clones hold roughly 10% of a sample with about 62,000 distinct CDR3 sequences, roughly 19% of them seen once. Input material: a population of CD138-negative cells sorted from bone marrow. These receptor sequences come from a donor aged 40 or over with multiple myeloma.

This clonotype has a single count. Possible read error: a much larger clone is one base away. The chain links TRBV18 to TRBJ2-1; D is possibly TRBD1 (6 bases). CDR3 length: 15 residues. Per germline, CDR1 KGHSH and CDR2 LQKENI. The CDR3, as DNA: TGTGCCTGCTCAAGGGACAACCGGATTTGGAATGAGCAGTTCTTC. Encoded protein: CACSRDNRIWNEQFF.

This clonotype has a count of ten or more. This chain uses TRBV5-1 with TRBJ2-1; 11 bases agree with TRBD2. J lost 7 bases, V lost 2 bases, and 11 bases had no gene match. This CDR3 comprises 17 residues. CDR1 and CDR2 (germline): SGHRS, YFSETQ. CDR3 DNA: TGCGCCAGCAGCTTTGCTACACTAGCGGGGGTCCAAAATGAGCAGTTCTTC. This sequence encodes CASSFATLAGVQNEQFF.

This clonotype was seen at least ten times. V gene TRBV20-1 combines with J gene TRBJ2-7; D is perhaps TRBD2 (6 bases). The CDR3 has 14 amino acids. Germline CDR1 and CDR2: DFQATT and SNEGSKA (reference sequence). V gave up 3 bases and J gave up 6 bases, with 18 bases separating them. CDR3 region: CSASIMGGMVEQYF. The DNA for the CDR3 is TGCAGTGCTAGTATAATGGGGGGTATGGTCGAGCAGTACTTC.

This clonotype was seen at least ten times. The J gene is TRBJ1-5, the V gene TRBV6-1, with 8 positions matching TRBD1. The length of the CDR3 is 14 residues. The V gene end was trimmed by 8 bases and the J gene end by 0 bases; junction bases not matched to a gene: 3. Germline lookup yields CDR1 MNHNS and CDR2 SASEGT. CDR3 nucleotide sequence: TGTGCCAGCGGGGGACAGGTTAGCAATCAGCCCCAGCATTTT. It specifies CASGGQVSNQPQHF.

This clonotype was detected many times. The rearrangement uses TRBV14 and TRBJ2-2; D is possibly TRBD1 (6 bases). The CDR3 loop spans 14 amino acids. CDR1 is SGHDN, CDR2 FVKESK, per germline. Deletions cut 3 bases from V and 8 bases from J, with 13 bases between. CDR3 bases: TGTGCCAGCAGCCAGGTCAGGGGATCTGGGGAGCTGTTTTTT. It is translated as CASSQVRGSGELFF.

There are many counts of this clonotype. The V and J genes are TRBV30 and TRBJ2-3, with D possibly TRBD2 on 6 matching bases. The CDR3 runs to 12 residues. CDR1 and CDR2 (germline): GTSNPN, SVGIG (reference sequence). V lost 4 bases and J lost 4, with 9 bases in between. The CDR3 spells CAWTAGPDTQYF. Written as DNA, the CDR3 is TGTGCCTGGACAGCGGGCCCAGATACGCAGTATTTT.

Note on this clonotype: A much larger clonotype is one base distant, so this may be a read error. The rearrangement joins TRBV3-1 to TRBJ2-5; 10 bases are a match to TRBD2. CDR3 length: 15 residues. The ends lost 4 bases at V and 9 bases at J; junction bases unmatched: 11. Germline CDR1 reads LGHDT; CDR2 reads YNNKEL (reference sequence). CDR3 sequence: CASSPGLAVGEAQYF. CDR3 coding DNA: TGTGCCAGCAGCCCCGGACTAGCGGTGGGGGAGGCCCAGTACTTC.

This clonotype came up many times. The chain recombines TRBV30 with TRBJ1-3; no firm D call. This CDR3 region has 14 residues. V lost 0 bases, J lost 2 bases, and 8 bases lay in between. Germline loops: CDR1 GTSNPN, CDR2 SVGIG (reference sequence). The CDR3 sequence: CAWSVARTGNTIYF. The CDR3 region has the DNA TGTGCCTGGAGTGTGGCGAGGACTGGAAACACCATATATTTT.

About this clonotype: This could be a read error, since a much larger clone is one nucleotide away. The chain uses TRBV5-1 and TRBJ2-5, with unresolved D. Deletions cut 2 bases from V and 3 bases from J, with 14 bases between. Germline V CDR1 and CDR2: SGHRS, YFSETQ. The CDR3 is 15 amino acids. CDR3 loop: CASSFQGGPEETQYF. CDR3 nucleotide sequence: TGCGCCAGCAGCTTCCAAGGTGGACCGGAAGAGACCCAGTACTTC.

About this clonotype itself: The junction does not match germline at one end; this may be a read error. This sequence joins TRBV7-7 and TRBJ2-5; perhaps D is TRBD1 or TRBD2 (6 bases each). Germline V lookup: CDR1 SSHAT, CDR2 FNYEAQ (reference sequence). The CDR3 covers 14 residues. This CDR3 reads CVSGLGQGQATQYF. The CDR3 DNA is TGTGTTAGCGGCTTAGGCCAGGGACAAGCGACCCAGTACTTC.

This clonotype was found many times. The CDR3 protein is CSAIGQGHEKLFF. CDR3 nucleotides: TGCAGTGCTATCGGACAGGGCCACGAAAAACTGTTTTTT. The chain links TRBV20-1 to TRBJ1-4; 8 nucleotides align to TRBD1. The CDR3 has 13 amino acids. CDR1 and CDR2 (germline): DFQATT, SNEGSKA (reference sequence). J gave up 8 bases and V 4 bases, and 6 bases lay outside the gene matches.

This clonotype was observed at least ten times. The chain couples TRBV7-2 to TRBJ2-5, with D unclear. V dropped 1 base and J dropped 4 bases, with 13 bases sitting between them. The CDR3 is 15 residues long. Looked up from germline, CDR1 is SGHTA and CDR2 is FQGNSA. The chain's CDR3 is CASSLGLVASETQYF. The CDR3 bases are TGTGCCAGCAGCTTAGGTTTGGTAGCCTCAGAGACCCAGTACTTC.

In this sample, this clonotype turned up many times. The chain combines TRBV20-1 with TRBJ2-1; weak D call: TRBD2 (5 bases). The CDR3 covers 14 residues. V was clipped by 2 bases and J by 2 bases, with 10 bases between them. Germline CDR1 reads DFQATT; CDR2 reads SNEGSKA (reference sequence). In DNA, the CDR3 is TGCAGTGCTAGACGCCTGACTACCTACAATGAGCAGTTCTTC. This codes for CSARRLTTYNEQFF.

The sample holds many counts of this clonotype. J is TRBJ1-1 and V is TRBV20-1; D is possibly TRBD1 (5 bases). Germline loops: CDR1 DFQATT, CDR2 SNEGSKA (reference sequence). Trimming pared 6 bases from V and 4 bases from J, leaving 12 bases between. The CDR3 length is 12 residues. CDR3 DNA: TGCAGTGCCCCGTCGGGGACCACTGAAGCTTTCTTT. Translated, it gives CSAPSGTTEAFF.

This clonotype was picked up many times. The chain employs TRBV7-9 and TRBJ2-1; 10 bases are a match to TRBD2. The CDR3 is 17 amino acids. V lost 1 base and J lost 4; bases outside the gene matches: 7. The germline gives CDR1 SEHNR, CDR2 FQNEAQ (reference sequence). The CDR3 sequence is CASSLVSGLASYNEQFF. In DNA form, the CDR3 reads TGTGCCAGCAGCTTAGTGTCGGGACTAGCGTCGTACAATGAGCAGTTCTTC.

Turning to this clonotype: This could be a read error, since a much larger clone is one nucleotide away. V and J are TRBV20-1 and TRBJ1-1; D is possibly TRBD1 (5 bases). V lost 5 bases and J lost 1, with 11 bases in between. Germline values: CDR1 DFQATT, CDR2 SNEGSKA (reference sequence). The CDR3 runs 13 residues. The chain's CDR3 is CSAGGHSNTEAFF. CDR3 nucleotide sequence: TGCAGTGCTGGGGGTCACTCGAACACTGAAGCTTTCTTT.

This clonotype occurred a few times. The V call is TRBV5-5, the J call TRBJ1-5, with a weak D call TRBD1 (5 bases). Germline V gives CDR1 SGHKS, CDR2 YYEKEE (reference sequence). V was clipped by 4 bases and J by 4 bases, with 18 bases between them. CDR3 size: 16 residues. CDR3 region: CASSPTSGTVNQPQHF. As DNA, the CDR3 is TGTGCCAGCAGCCCGACCTCCGGGACGGTAAATCAGCCCCAGCATTTT.

V gene TRBV5-6 combines with J gene TRBJ2-3; TRBD2 aligns across 9 bases. The CDR3 extends over 16 amino acids. The germline V gene encodes CDR1 SGHDT and CDR2 YYEEEE. With 0 bases clipped from V and 2 bases from J, the junction kept 4 bases outside the gene matches. For the CDR3, the DNA is TGTGCCAGCAGCTTGGAACTAGCGGGTTACACAGATACGCAGTATTTT. Residues: CASSLELAGYTDTQYF.

This clonotype has at least ten counts. This may be a read error, as it is one base from a much larger clone. The chain recombines TRBV7-9 with TRBJ2-3; no clear D gene. The CDR3 sequence is 11 residues long. Looked up from germline, CDR1 is SEHNR and CDR2 is FQNEAQ (reference sequence). Trimming removed 0 bases at V and 5 bases at J, with 0 bases between. The CDR3 is CASSLADTQYF. The CDR3 DNA is TGTGCCAGCAGCTTAGCAGATACGCAGTATTTT.

This clonotype was recorded at least ten times. One end of the junction fails to match germline, which may point to a read error. The rearrangement links TRBV27 to TRBJ1-1; D unclear. The germline gives CDR1 MNHEY, CDR2 SMNVEV (reference sequence). This CDR3 spans 16 amino acids. CDR3 region: CARSFSGLRGNTEAFF. CDR3 nucleotides: TGTGCCCGCAGTTTCTCTGGCTTACGGGGGAACACTGAAGCTTTCTTT.

This clonotype was seen many times. The rearrangement links TRBV5-1 to TRBJ2-1; perhaps TRBD2 as D (5 bases). The CDR3 sequence is 13 residues long. Germline V gene data show CDR1 as SGHRS and CDR2 as YFSETQ. V was cut by 5 bases and J by 10 bases, with 16 bases left in between. The CDR3 sequence: CASRPLAEGEQFF. Written as DNA, the CDR3 is TGCGCCAGCAGGCCCTTAGCTGAGGGCGAGCAGTTCTTC. Full variable domain (rest looked up from reference TRBV5-1 and TRBJ2-1): KAGVTQTPRYLIKTRGQQVTLSCSPISGHRSVSWYQQTPGQGLQFLFEYFSETQRNKGNFPGRFSGRQFSNSRSEMNVSTLELGDSALYLCASRPLAEGEQFFGPGTRLTVL.

This clonotype was counted between two and nine times. The chain joins TRBV3-1 to TRBJ1-1; D unclear. The V end was cut by 5 bases, the J end by 6 bases, with 13 bases between. Germline CDR1 is LGHDT and CDR2 is YNNKEL (reference sequence). The CDR3 covers 13 residues. The CDR3 DNA sequence: TGTGCCAGCAGCTTAAGGAAGGGCCCTGAAGCTTTCTTT. Encoded protein: CASSLRKGPEAFF.

The rearrangement uses TRBV29-1 and TRBJ2-5; D is uncertain. The CDR3 is 11 amino acids. Trimming left V 0 bases short and J 5 bases short, with 4 bases between. Looked up from germline, CDR1 is SQVTM and CDR2 is ANQGSEA. In DNA, the CDR3 is TGCAGCGTTGAAGAGGGGGAGACCCAGTACTTC. It encodes CSVEEGETQYF.

Judged by abundance, this clonotype is medium-sized (0.01 to 0.1%). The chain has TRBV10-2 and TRBJ2-1; 12 nucleotides line up with TRBD2. The V and J ends lost 6 bases and 2 bases, in that order; junction bases with no gene match: 5. The V gene's germline CDR1 is WSHSY and CDR2 SAAADI. The CDR3 extends over 16 amino acids. The CDR3 sequence: CASSSSGGAPYNEQFF. DNA for the CDR3: TGCGCCAGCAGCTCTAGCGGGGGGGCCCCCTACAATGAGCAGTTCTTC.